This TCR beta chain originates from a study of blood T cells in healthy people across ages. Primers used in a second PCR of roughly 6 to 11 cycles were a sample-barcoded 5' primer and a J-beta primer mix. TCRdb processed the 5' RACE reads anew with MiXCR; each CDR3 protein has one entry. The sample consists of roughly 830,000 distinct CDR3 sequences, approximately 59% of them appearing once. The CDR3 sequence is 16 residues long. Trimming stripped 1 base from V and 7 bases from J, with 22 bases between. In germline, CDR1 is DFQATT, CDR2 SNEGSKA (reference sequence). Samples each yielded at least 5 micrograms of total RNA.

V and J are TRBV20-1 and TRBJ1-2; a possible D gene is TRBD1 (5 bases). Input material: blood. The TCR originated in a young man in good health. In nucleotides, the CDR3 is TGCAGTGCTAGAGTGGTTGGATCGGCGGGACTGGGTGGCTACACCTTC. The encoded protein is CSARVVGSAGLGGYTF.